The present TCR beta chain was sequenced within a study of blood T cell repertoires in COVID-19. The study drew participants aged about 18 to 95 years from about two dozen US areas. Trimming took off 5 bases at V and 3 bases at J, with 21 bases between the two ends. From germline, CDR1 is SGHTA and CDR2 FQGNSA. This CDR3 has 17 amino acids. In the original processing: Reference gene primers were amplified, and this amplification served to estimate nucleated cell counts. Repertoires were generated with immunoSEQ multiplex PCR, while TCRdb's copy carries only in-frame clones and drops some. The D gene and trimming were derived from the DNA, and the V and J assignments and clone size from that table. Found here are around 270,000 clones, around 90% of them singletons; the top ten hold over 2.5%.

V gene TRBV7-2 combines with J gene TRBJ2-3; D is undetermined. This TCR came from a woman in her 40s who had been exposed to COVID-19. The sequenced sample consisted of PBMCs or T cells enriched from blood (not recorded which). CDR3 region: CASSVSHSLSFTDTQYF. CDR3 bases: TGTGCCAGCAGCGTTAGCCATTCACTCTCCTTTACAGATACGCAGTATTTT.